This T cell receptor (beta chain) was identified in a study of T cells in localized non-small cell lung cancer. Points from the study as a whole: Heterogeneity stays possible, as sequencing covered only one tumor region.

Profiling relied on immunoSEQ multiplex PCR, and the TCRdb table lists in-frame clones only, not all of them. The sample records 25,000 to 35,000 clones, 80% to 95% being singletons. As regards this clone: Its antigen is currently unknown.

The receptor's source is a female donor older than 55 with stage I lung adenocarcinoma. The material sequenced was peripheral blood, taken before any cancer treatment.

The CDR3 reads CASSLGTLGNTIYF. DNA for the CDR3: TGTGCCAGCAGCTTGGGGACACTTGGAAACACCATATATTTT. This sequence joins TRBV5-5 and TRBJ1-3; maybe TRBD1 (5 bases). Trimming shortened V by 0 bases and J by 3 bases, and 7 bases separated the two germline ends. There are 14 residues in the CDR3. Germline values: CDR1 SGHKS, CDR2 YYEKEE (reference sequence).